Sequencing of this T cell receptor beta chain was carried out in a study of cytomegalovirus exposure and HLA in healthy donors listed by TCRdb under 2017. Broadly, across the study: In an earlier analysis of roughly 590 of the donors, about 260 Gb of sequence data and 95 million to 130 million unique TCR beta sequences from roughly 190 million T cells were reported. An early release covering about 600 HLA-typed donors comprised 300 to 350 gigabases of sequencing data and 85 million or so unique TCR sequences. Of the roughly 400 genotyped donors, approximately 81% were placed in the genetic ancestry cluster associated with self-reported Caucasian donors. The study aimed to test whether signatures of past pathogen exposure could be identified by cataloging public T cell receptors. The study used immunosequencing to profile the T cell repertoires of several hundred subjects and linked those repertoires to cytomegalovirus serostatus. Besides the first cohort of roughly 640 subjects, a separate validation cohort made up of 120 different subjects was used. High-throughput TCR immunosequencing, statistical association of individual TCRs with disease status, and machine learning were combined to predict cytomegalovirus infection status. A later analysis re-analyzed previously published TCR beta repertoires from roughly 690 donors and added high-resolution HLA genotyping to study TCR occurrence patterns. Rather than drawing on any new phenotypic data, the later analysis identified candidate immune exposures from TCR beta sequences and the way those sequences occurred across donors. To decide whether each TCR beta V gene segment behaved as functional or pseudogenic, an earlier analysis of approximately 600 of the donors relied on high-throughput TCR beta sequencing. Donor age, sex, ethnicity and CMV serostatus were compiled alongside the repertoire data. A later genetic analysis took genome-wide SNP genotypes for about 55% of the 666 donors and used that subset as a discovery cohort. All discovery cohort repertoires had been generated using a single sequencing platform. HLA typing included class I and class II loci at four-digit resolution. The number of typed donors differed by locus: about 629-630 for A, B, C, DRB1 and DQB1; 500 to 550 for DQA1; 600 to 610 for DPA1; and 450 to 480 for DPB1. About five DR-DQ haplotypes were handled as single units for association and clustering because linkage in the cohort was strong. Among 300 to 450 genotyped donors of the cohort, an average of about 240,000 unique TCR beta nucleotide sequences were sequenced per donor, around 20% of them non-productive.

From the cysteine through the phenylalanine, the CDR3 covers 16 amino acids. Left in the record is the CDR3 DNA by itself, 48 bases read in frame from the first base. Per the germline V gene, MNHEY is the CDR1 and SVGAGI is the CDR2. Ends trimmed: V by 0 bases, J by 3 bases; bases unmatched to a gene: 5. The full study reports these points: In a later analysis, the rate of TCR association differed among HLA loci, with DRB1 alleles having the most associated TCRs and HLA-C alleles having the fewest. Correlated functional status among segregating V segments might reflect linkage disequilibrium, but an unknown experimental factor could not be ruled out. This cohort had only TCR beta chains sequenced, and the lack of alpha or paired-chain data limited which features could be detected. V-gene and J-gene trimming of TCR beta chains was associated with a missense DCLRE1C variant in a later genetic analysis, and the association was replicated in an independent cohort. A later analysis found that HLA-associated TCR beta chains were more clonally expanded and had lower generation probabilities than equally common non-associated chains. Some IMGT-functional V segments, including TRBV6-2 and TRBV6-3, could not be distinguished by the 87-base-pair reads and were therefore excluded. In vitro tests confirmed that a few of the cytomegalovirus-associated TCR beta chains recognize cytomegalovirus antigens. An earlier analysis of approximately 500 of the donors showed that most TCR beta V segments appeared in productive rearrangements either about 90% or about 30% of the time, which broadly matched IMGT annotations. The authors suggested that the approach could potentially be extended to other disease states and immunological phenotypes. The sequencing pipeline was judged likely to have produced a cluster of highly shared sequence variants as a technical artifact. In a later genetic analysis, fewer N-insertions in productive TCRs were reported among donors in an Asian-associated ancestry cluster than the approximately 670-donor mean. A total of 150 to 200 TCR beta chains were listed by the study as associated with cytomegalovirus. Across donors, most TCR sequences were observed very rarely, whereas some public TCRs were present in many individuals. Roughly uniform sequencing depth across donors was assumed in presence/absence analyses, although this assumption may not hold. Strong co-occurrence of HLA alleles, especially DR and DQ, made assigning TCR associations to individual alleles difficult. Because HLA typing was missing for some donors at each locus, association tests included only the typed subset. A further reported finding was that TCR beta sequences accurately predicted the HLA-A and HLA-B alleles for most subjects in the first cohort. For the cohort, immune exposure information was limited to CMV serostatus. A later analysis associated about 17,000 TCR beta sequences with specific HLA alleles at a false discovery rate of 0.05. Most CMV-associated TCR beta chains appeared to be HLA-restricted in a later analysis, and the HLA associations seemed to be driven largely by CMV exposure. In both the original and validation cohorts, the classifier was reported to diagnose cytomegalovirus status with high specificity and sensitivity. Several of the top co-occurrence clusters appeared to be linked to parvovirus B19, influenza, CMV and Epstein-Barr virus, according to a later analysis. The earlier analysis of 587 of the donors excluded about 16 rarely observed V segments, including chromosome 9 orphons, because counts were too low.

The cohort comprised 670 or so healthy bone marrow donors. All cohort members were sampled while nominally healthy, although unrecorded immune exposures were likely present. The donor was CMV seronegative and belonged to the group of around 350 seronegative cohort members. Each donor provided a peripheral blood sample, and peripheral blood mononuclear cells were used for TCR beta sequencing. The Qiagen DNeasy Blood Extraction Kit was used to extract genomic DNA from the blood cell samples. The library relied on the immunoSEQ multiplex PCR assay. The multiplex PCR relied on a mix of 60 forward primers for TCR Vbeta segments and 13 reverse primers for TCR Jbeta segments. Amplification of the CDR3 region of rearranged TCR beta genes was performed with a multiplex PCR assay on genomic DNA. On the Illumina HiSeq System, the amplified TCR beta libraries were sequenced as 87-base-pair reads. Concerning the study's data processing: In a later analysis, tens of millions of unique TCR beta chains were counted across the roughly 670 repertoires, and approximately 11 million of these chains were shared by at least two donors. A nearest-neighbor algorithm error-corrected the raw reads and collapsed the reads into unique sequences, merging closely related sequences to remove PCR and sequencing errors. Alignment of CDR3 sequences to IMGT reference sequences was used to assign V, D and J gene segments. For a sequence to be retained, a match of at least six nucleotides to both a V gene segment and a J gene segment was required. A rearrangement counted as productive if the CDR3 had no stop codons and remained in frame with V and J, and every other rearrangement counted as non-productive. Following IMGT convention, CDR3 was defined as the stretch from the second conserved V-encoded cysteine up to the conserved J-encoded phenylalanine. The earlier analysis of about 590 of the donors excluded sequences that lacked an unambiguous match to a single V gene segment. In an earlier analysis of around 600 of the donors, V segments were called functional above 56.7% productive rearrangements and were called segregating when the between-donor standard deviation exceeded 5%. To diagnose cytomegalovirus status from the catalog of TCR beta chain sequences, a statistical classification framework was built. V and J gene assignment, in a later analysis, came from comparing TCR nucleotide sequences with IMGT/GENE-DB human TR gene sequences. Using the TCRdist pipeline, a later analysis assigned CDR3 sequences along with most-parsimonious VDJ recombination scenarios. In a later analysis, each TCR beta chain was defined by its CDR3 amino acid sequence together with its V-gene family, and reads lacking a unique V-gene family were excluded. As a way to deal with suspected cross-contamination and a sequencing artifact, a later analysis dropped hundreds of nucleotide sequences that were highly shared and had low generation probability. A later analysis calculated a clonal expansion index for each public chain from normalized within-repertoire ranks of inferred template counts. In a later analysis, generation probabilities were computed using a VDJ recombination model fitted to out-of-frame rearrangements, and the results were checked against IGoR. A later analysis scored TCR-TCR, TCR-HLA and TCR-CMV co-occurrence with hypergeometric tests, applying a repertoire-size bias correction to TCR pairs. In a later analysis, false discovery rates were estimated by permuting HLA or CMV assignments 20 times. In a later analysis, co-occurring TCRs were grouped with DBSCAN, and TCRdist sequence similarity was added when clustering was performed within HLA-allele-positive subsets. Repertoires with fewer than 30,000 or more than 120,000 public chains, plus five repertoires with anomalous nucleotide sharing, were excluded from co-occurrence clustering. This is the immuneACCESS table as TCRdb keeps it, with only in-frame sequences that have V and J called. A part of the clones is gone; compared with another copy, unresolved V genes explain less than half, and the rest is unexplained. Clone size and V and J calls were adopted from that table, with D and trimming inferred from the DNA. Counted in this sample were about 140,000 clones; 75% to 80% of them appeared once. 4.5% to 5% of the sample is taken by the ten largest.

About this clone: The target of this receptor is not known. No base quality values were provided; no much bigger clone lies one nucleotide off.

The clonotype comes from a woman in her forties or fifties in good health and CMV-seronegative. The sequencing sample was made of PBMCs. Recombination connected TRBV6-5 to TRBJ2-3; the central 8 bases match TRBD1. The nucleotides read TGTGCCAGCAGTTACTCAACAGGGGGGAGTACAGATACGCAGTATTTT. Its translation reads: CASSYSTGGSTDTQYF.